The present entry profiles one T cell receptor (beta chain) with its context. Libraries were prepared by immunoSEQ multiplex PCR; TCRdb keeps only in-frame clonotypes and omits some of them. The data show around 120,000 clones, around 89% seen once. The sample is drawn from a study of control samples from healthy donors and cancer patients. Material: PBMCs. The clonotype was recovered from a woman in her 50s with colorectal cancer.

CDR3 sequence: CAWSLGQTTGNTIYF. The CDR3 nucleotides are TGTGCCTGGAGTTTGGGGCAGACTACTGGAAACACCATATATTTT. This chain connects TRBV30 to TRBJ1-3; D is possibly TRBD1 (5 bases). Deletions cut 2 bases from V and 2 bases from J, with 13 bases between. The germline V gene encodes CDR1 GTSNPN and CDR2 SVGIG (reference sequence). There are 15 residues in the CDR3.